This TCR beta chain emerged from a study of OX40 agonist ivuxolimab in advanced cancers. Regarding the study as a whole: The specificity for antigen of the expanded peripheral T cells was not determined.

Libraries were prepared by immunoSEQ multiplex PCR; TCRdb keeps only in-frame clonotypes and omits some of them. The sample shows tens of thousands of clones, 90% of them seen only once. On this clone itself: Its matching antigen is unknown.

This clonotype was obtained from an adult with an advanced solid tumor such as melanoma, head and neck, liver or kidney cancer. The specimen comprised CD4+ or CD8+ T cells sorted from blood, sampled in a trial of the OX40 agonist ivuxolimab.

The CDR3 coding sequence is TGTGCCAGCAGCTTGATGATCCTTGGGACAGGGATAAACCAAGAGACCCAGTACTTC. Residues: CASSLMILGTGINQETQYF. The chain has TRBV5-4 and TRBJ2-5; 9 bases fit TRBD1. The CDR3 is made up of 19 amino acids. V trimming: 1 base; J trimming: 0 bases; junction bases outside the gene matches: 13. Germline V CDR1 and CDR2: SGHNT, YYREEE (reference sequence).